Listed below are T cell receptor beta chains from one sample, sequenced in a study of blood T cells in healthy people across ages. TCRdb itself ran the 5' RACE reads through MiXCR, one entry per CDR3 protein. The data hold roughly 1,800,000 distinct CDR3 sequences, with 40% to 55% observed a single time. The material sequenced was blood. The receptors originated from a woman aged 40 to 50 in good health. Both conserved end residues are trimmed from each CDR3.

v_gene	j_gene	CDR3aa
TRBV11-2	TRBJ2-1	ASSLERGRVEQF
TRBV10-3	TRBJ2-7	ASRQDRGGLDEQY
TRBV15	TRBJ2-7	ATRMTGVYEQY
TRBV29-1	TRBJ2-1	SVAPGYNEQF
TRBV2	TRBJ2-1	ASTGQRTYNEQF
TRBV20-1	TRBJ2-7	SAGLAGASSYEQY
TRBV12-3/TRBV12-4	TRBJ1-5	ASSFSLPSNQPQH
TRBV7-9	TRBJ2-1	ASSLARLSGGYNEQF
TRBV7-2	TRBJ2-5	ASSFGLPETQY
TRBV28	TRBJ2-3	ASSPGTGVEDTQY
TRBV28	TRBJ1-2	ASTSTVAYGYT
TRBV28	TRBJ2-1	ASSSTSVGQENVSYNEQF
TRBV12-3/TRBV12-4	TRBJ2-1	ASSFIAAPGNEQF
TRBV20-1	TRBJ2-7	SARSSSSYEQY
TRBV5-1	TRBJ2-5	ASSRFDRDHNEQY
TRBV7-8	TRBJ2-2	ASSSGRTGPTGELF
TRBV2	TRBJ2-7	ATHRDRDYEQY
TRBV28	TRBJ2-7	ATQYPGGTYEQY
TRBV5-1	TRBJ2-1	ASIRTVGDEQF
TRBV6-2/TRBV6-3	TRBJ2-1	ASRRLAGAVEQF
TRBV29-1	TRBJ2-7	SVYGQGHEQY
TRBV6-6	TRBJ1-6	ASSYSGGGINSPLH
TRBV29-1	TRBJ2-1	SVASGLLLHNEQF
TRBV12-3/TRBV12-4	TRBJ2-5	ASSPEGSRGEAPETQY
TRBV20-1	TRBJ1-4	SATERTTGDEKLF
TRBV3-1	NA	ASSQDLRSEQY
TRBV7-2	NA	ASSHRTGGNQETQY
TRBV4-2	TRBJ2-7	ASSQDHSGGFGEQY
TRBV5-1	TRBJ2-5	ASSSTSLQETQY
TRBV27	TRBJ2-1	ASSTGLASQF
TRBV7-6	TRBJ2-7	ASSFLGPHYEQY
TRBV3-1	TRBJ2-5	ASSPWTGGVETQY
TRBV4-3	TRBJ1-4	ASSQGDRGREKLF
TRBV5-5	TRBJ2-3	ASRRTSGRSDTQY
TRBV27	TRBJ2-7	ASVTGNRTGEYEQY
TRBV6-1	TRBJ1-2	ASSENVGLGYGYT
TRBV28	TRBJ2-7	ASSSSGGKRYEQY
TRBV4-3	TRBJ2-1	ASSLGRQGGLNEQF
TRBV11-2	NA	AISLEYREETQY
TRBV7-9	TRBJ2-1	ASSLGQLSYNEQF
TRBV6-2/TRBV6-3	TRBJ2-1	ASKQGPEQF
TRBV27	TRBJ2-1	ASSVTQEGTNEQF
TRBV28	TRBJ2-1	ASIGASYNEQF
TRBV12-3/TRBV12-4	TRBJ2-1	ASSFAGASNEQF
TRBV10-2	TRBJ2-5	ASSVTGGGQQETQY
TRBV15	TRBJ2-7	ATSRVVRTAYEQY
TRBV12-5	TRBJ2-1	ASGLPGRGLGYNEQF
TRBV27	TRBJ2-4	ASSSQTENIQY
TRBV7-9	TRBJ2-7	ASSLEADSGRSYEQY
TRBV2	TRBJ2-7	ASKDTGGTYEQY
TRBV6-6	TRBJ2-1	ASQAQRGVYNEQF
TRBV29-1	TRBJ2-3	SVASSMDTQY
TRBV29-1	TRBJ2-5	SVERTKQETQY
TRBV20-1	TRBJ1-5	SAPRGTGYRHSNQPQH